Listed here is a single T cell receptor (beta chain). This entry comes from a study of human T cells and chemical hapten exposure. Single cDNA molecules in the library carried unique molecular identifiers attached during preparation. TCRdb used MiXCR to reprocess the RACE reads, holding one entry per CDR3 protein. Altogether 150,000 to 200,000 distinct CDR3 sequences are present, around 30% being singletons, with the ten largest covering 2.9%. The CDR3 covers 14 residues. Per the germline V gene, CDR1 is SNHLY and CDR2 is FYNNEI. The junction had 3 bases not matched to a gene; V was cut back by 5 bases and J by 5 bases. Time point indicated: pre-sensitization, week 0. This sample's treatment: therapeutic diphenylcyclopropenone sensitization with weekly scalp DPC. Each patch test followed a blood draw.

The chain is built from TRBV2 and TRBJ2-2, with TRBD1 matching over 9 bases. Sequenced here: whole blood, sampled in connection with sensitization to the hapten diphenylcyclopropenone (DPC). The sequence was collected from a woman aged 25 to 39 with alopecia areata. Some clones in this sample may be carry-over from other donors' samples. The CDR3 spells CASSYDRGTGELFF. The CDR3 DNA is TGTGCCAGCAGTTATGACAGGGGGACCGGGGAGCTGTTTTTT.